This T cell receptor beta chain was captured in a study of technical replicates of blood from four donors. CDR3 size: 13 residues. Germline V gene lookup returns CDR1 SGHRS and CDR2 YFSETQ. The V gene end was trimmed by 3 bases and the J gene end by 8 bases; junction bases not matched to a gene: 7. The data were produced by immunoSEQ multiplex PCR, yet TCRdb's version contains in-frame clones alone and is incomplete. This sample carries 85,000 to 100,000 clones, about 94% of them seen once, and the ten largest clones take approximately 0.2%. This sequence originates from a human donor in good health. The chain recombines TRBV5-1 with TRBJ1-2, with 7 bases identical to TRBD1. The source material was T cells isolated from PBMCs. CDR3 nucleotides: TGCGCCAGCAGCTCCGAGGGGGCGGAAGGCTACACCTTC. As protein: CASSSEGAEGYTF.